This T cell receptor (beta chain) was recorded in a study of blood T cell repertoires in COVID-19 (dated by TCRdb to about 2020). For the wider study: Samples from collaborators originated in the United States, Italy and Spain and spanned both the acute and convalescent phases of COVID-19. The material from the prospective study consisted of cDNA or gDNA derived from T cells, B-cell-depleted T cells, or PBMCs. The dataset comprised deeply sampled blood TCRbeta repertoires from subjects exposed to, actively infected with, or recovered from COVID-19. Where available, HLA class I and class II types were taken from metadata supplied by the sample provider and were not determined by assay-based typing. The repertoires were made available in a free public database intended to serve as a resource for research on the immune response to SARS-CoV-2. The samples were drawn from the first 160 participants of the ongoing ImmuneRACE study and from 950 to 1,500 subjects provided by 6 global collaborators. A de-identified subject ID, COVID-19 status, age in years and sex were almost always included in the sample metadata. The full study reports these points: How much clinical and demographic metadata was included differed by source and by participant, and the metadata was provided uncurated.

One collaborating source in Seattle enrolled patients while the patients were actively infected and followed the patients over time throughout the course of disease. Whole blood was collected in K2EDTA tubes by collaborating institutions according to the institutions' own protocols. For TCRbeta analysis, collaborators shipped samples as frozen whole blood, isolated PBMCs, or DNA extracted from either of those sample types. TCRbeta CDR3 regions were amplified from genomic DNA using the immunoSEQ Assay, a bias-controlled multiplex PCR. On the study's bioinformatics: The number of nucleated cells in each sample was estimated by amplification of reference gene primers within the assay. To quantify the absolute abundance of each unique TCRbeta CDR3 rearrangement, sequence reads were collapsed and filtered. For each sample, productive Simpson clonality was calculated by taking the square root of Simpson's diversity index across productive rearrangements. TCRdb stores this immuneACCESS table with in-frame sequences only. Part of the clones is absent; in the studies checked, under half of the shortfall reflects unresolved V genes, and no reason is known for the rest. The D gene and trimming were derived from the DNA, and the V and J assignments and clone size from that table. For this sample the table gives fewer than 250,000 clones, of which roughly 80% were detected only once. The ten largest account for roughly 0.91% of the sample.

Its CDR3 holds 13 amino acids, cysteine through phenylalanine. Solely the CDR3 DNA is kept, with 39 bases framed from the first base. For CDR1 and CDR2, the germline V gene lists ENHRY and SYGVKD. V and J lose 10 bases and 2 bases, and a span of 14 bases separates them. With respect to this clone: It lacks a known antigen. Base qualities are missing; no much larger clone stands one base away.

The TCR sequence derives from a man between 60 and 75 years old with COVID-19, enrolled during active disease. The chain joins TRBV10-3 to TRBJ1-1, and TRBD1 may be the D gene, going by 6 matching bases. Sequenced material: peripheral blood. CDR3 reads: CATSTGSNTEAFF. The DNA sequence follows: TGTGCCACCAGCACAGGGAGTAACACTGAAGCTTTCTTT.